Each of the 20 T cell receptor delta chains below was sequenced from the same sample in a study of Vδ1+ human thymocytes. Points from the study as a whole: Thymic TRG and TRD repertoires appeared highly polyclonal, with Gaussian CDR3 length distributions.

The antigens for these receptors are not known. Extracted RNA was reverse transcribed into cDNA. CDR3 amplicons came from multiplex PCR with pooled V-gene forward and constant-region reverse primers. TCRdb used CATT to re-call clones from the multiplex PCR reads. Here the sample spans 70,000 to 90,000 delta-chain clones, around 35% being singletons. What was sequenced was Vdelta1+ gamma-delta thymocytes from the thymus. Sample subset: FACS-sorted CD3+ TCRalphabeta- TCRVdelta1+ TCRVdelta2- thymocytes. The receptors come from a boy less than two years old who had congenital heart surgery.

A remark on this clone: A junction boundary mismatches the germline segment, possibly from a read error. The chain has TRDV1 and TRDJ1, with 9 bases lining up with TRDD3. Germline V CDR1 and CDR2: TSWWSYY, QGS. The length of the CDR3 is 19 residues. This CDR3 is CALGELNRLGDEGTDKLIF. CDR3 bases: TGTGCTCTAGGGGAACTAAACCGGCTGGGGGATGAGGGAACCGATAAACTCATCTTT.

The sample holds many counts of this clone. The rearrangement links TRDV2 to TRDJ1; 7 bases are a match to TRDD3. With 1 base clipped from V and 4 bases from J, the junction kept 17 bases outside the gene matches. The germline V gene encodes CDR1 GEAIGNYY and CDR2 EKD. The CDR3 length is 18 residues. In DNA form, the CDR3 reads TGTGCCTGTGACACTGGGCGTACTGGGGCCCTTTCGGGCGATAAACTCATCTTT. This gives the protein CACDTGRTGALSGDKLIF.

The chain couples TRDV1 to TRDJ1; 11 bases agree with TRDD3. Germline V lookup: CDR1 TSWWSYY, CDR2 QGS. Trimming cost V 2 bases and J 3 bases; bases outside gene matches: 29. The CDR3 contains 24 residues. The CDR3, as DNA: TGTGCTCTTGGGGAAAGCCCCCACCTTGTATTTGGGGGATACGCGGAGGTTGGGGCCGATAAACTCATCTTT. Its translation is CALGESPHLVFGGYAEVGADKLIF.

The gene calls are TRDV1 and TRDJ1, with 10 bases aligning to TRDD3. CDR3 length equals 20 residues. The trim removed 3 bases at V and 0 bases at J, leaving 16 bases unmatched. Germline V gives CDR1 TSWWSYY, CDR2 QGS. The CDR3 coding sequence is TGTGCTCTTGGGGACCGTCCCCGAGTGTACTGGGGGATCTACACCGATAAACTCATCTTT. It is translated as CALGDRPRVYWGIYTDKLIF.

Concerning this clone: This same CDR3 is encoded by further DNA sequences in the sample. The gene calls are TRDV2 and TRDJ1; 9 nucleotides match TRDD3. CDR3 length: 20 residues. Germline assignment: CDR1 GEAIGNYY and CDR2 EKD. V was pared by 0 bases and J by 2 bases, with 18 bases of the junction left unmatched. The CDR3 bases are TGTGCCTGTGACACCGGTGACTCCTGGGGGATCCACAGCGGGACCGATAAACTCATCTTT. It codes for CACDTGDSWGIHSGTDKLIF.

This clone was detected a few times. The chain uses TRDV1 and TRDJ1; 10 positions agree with TRDD3. Trimming removed 0 bases from V and 7 bases from J; junction bases left unmatched: 17. The CDR3 loop spans 19 amino acids. The germline V gene encodes CDR1 TSWWSYY and CDR2 QGS. The chain's CDR3 is CALGELSVSSTGGSFKLIF. CDR3 DNA sequence: TGTGCTCTTGGGGAACTTTCGGTATCATCTACTGGGGGATCCTTTAAACTCATCTTT.

This chain joins TRDV1 and TRDJ1; D unresolved. The CDR3 sequence is 14 residues long. The germline V gene has CDR1 TSWWSYY and CDR2 QGS. V shed 0 bases and J shed 4 bases, with 9 bases lying between them. CDR3 region: CALGELYRDDKLIF. CDR3 bases: TGTGCTCTTGGGGAACTGTACCGGGACGATAAACTCATCTTT.

On this clone itself: This same CDR3 is encoded by further DNA sequences in the sample. This chain links TRDV1 with TRDJ1, with 8 bases lining up with TRDD3. This CDR3 has 18 amino acids. V gave up 1 base and J gave up 0 bases; unmatched junction bases: 10. Germline lookup yields CDR1 TSWWSYY and CDR2 QGS. CDR3 nucleotide sequence: TGTGCTCTTGGGGAACCGCCCGGTTACTGGGGGTACACCGATAAACTCATCTTT. This gives the protein CALGEPPGYWGYTDKLIF.

V is TRDV1 and J is TRDJ1; the match to TRDD3 covers 13 bases. Germline CDR1 is TSWWSYY and CDR2 is QGS. There are 20 residues in the CDR3. V was pared by 2 bases and J by 3 bases, with 15 bases of the junction left unmatched. The CDR3 region is CALGEGGTNWGIRSPDKLIF. CDR3 nucleotides: TGTGCTCTTGGGGAAGGGGGTACAAACTGGGGGATACGGTCCCCCGATAAACTCATCTTT.

The J gene is TRDJ1, the V gene TRDV1, with TRDD3 matching over 13 bases. V lost 0 bases and J lost 3; bases outside the gene matches: 25. CDR1 and CDR2 (germline): TSWWSYY, QGS. The length of the CDR3 is 24 residues. The CDR3 DNA is TGTGCTCTTGGGGAACTAAAGGGAGTGGGTCCCCGTACTGGGGGATACGGGATCTCCGATAAACTCATCTTT. It encodes CALGELKGVGPRTGGYGISDKLIF.

The chain couples TRDV1 to TRDJ1, with TRDD3 identical over 11 bases. CDR1 and CDR2 from the germline V gene are TSWWSYY and QGS. The ends lost 2 bases at V and 1 base at J; junction bases unmatched: 15. CDR3 size: 20 residues. The CDR3 bases are TGTGCTCTTGGGGAAATTCCCGGTGGGGGATACGGGGCTTTCACCGATAAACTCATCTTT. It is translated as CALGEIPGGGYGAFTDKLIF.

This clone was counted only a few times. A read error may produce the germline difference seen at one junction end. The chain carries TRDV1 and TRDJ1; D is perhaps TRDD3 (6 bases). The CDR3 contains 19 residues. Germline V gene data show CDR1 as TSWWSYY and CDR2 as QGS. The CDR3 protein is CALGELSGGVPGGTDELIF. CDR3 DNA sequence: TGTGCTCTTGGGGAACTTTCGGGGGGAGTCCCTGGTGGGACCGATGAACTCATCTTT.

This clone has just a few counts. The rearrangement uses TRDV1 and TRDJ1, with D possibly TRDD2 on 5 matching bases. The CDR3 length is 17 residues. CDR1 is TSWWSYY and CDR2 is QGS in the germline V gene. V shed 1 base and J shed 0 bases, with 15 bases lying between them. The CDR3 sequence: CALGERPTTGYTDKLIF. For the CDR3, the DNA is TGTGCTCTTGGGGAACGCCCTACGACGGGGTACACCGATAAACTCATCTTT.

The chain links TRDV1 to TRDJ1, with 12 bases matching TRDD3. The CDR3 length is 23 residues. Germline CDR1 TSWWSYY, CDR2 QGS. V was pared by 4 bases and J by 0 bases, with 24 bases of the junction left unmatched. The DNA for the CDR3 is TGTGCTCTTGGGGCTCTATCCTTCCTACATCCCTACTGGGGGATACTCCACACCGATAAACTCATCTTT. This sequence encodes CALGALSFLHPYWGILHTDKLIF.

This chain joins TRDV1 and TRDJ1, with TRDD3 matching 11 bases. V gave up 1 base and J gave up 0 bases; unmatched junction bases: 19. CDR1 and CDR2 from the germline V gene are TSWWSYY and QGS. This CDR3 contains 22 residues. CDR3 in amino acids: CALGEPPCLLGDRRGNTDKLIF. The CDR3 DNA reads as TGTGCTCTTGGGGAACCACCTTGTTTACTGGGGGATAGAAGGGGGAACACCGATAAACTCATCTTT.

This clone was observed a handful of times. The same CDR3 arises from other DNA sequences in this sample as well. The chain links TRDV1 to TRDJ1; a weak D match, TRDD2 (5 bases). The CDR3 is 24 residues long. The germline CDR1 and CDR2 sequences are TSWWSYY and QGS. The V end lost 2 bases, the J end lost 6 bases, and 43 bases lay between the germline ends. The CDR3 DNA sequence: TGTGCTCTTGGGGAAGGCGCCCTAAGGCCTTCTTGGCCTCACCAACCCGGGCAGGCCCATAAACTCATCTTT. The encoded protein is CALGEGALRPSWPHQPGQAHKLIF.

The sample holds a few counts of this clone. The chain combines TRDV1 with TRDJ1, with 13 bases matching TRDD3. With 2 bases clipped from V and 0 bases from J, the junction kept 21 bases outside the gene matches. Per germline, CDR1 TSWWSYY and CDR2 QGS. The CDR3 is made up of 23 amino acids. CDR3 sequence reads: CALGETLPTVYWGIRPYTDKLIF. The CDR3 DNA follows: TGTGCTCTTGGGGAAACCCTTCCTACGGTATACTGGGGGATACGTCCTTACACCGATAAACTCATCTTT.

V gene TRDV1 combines with J gene TRDJ1; the D gene is possibly TRDD3 (5 bases). Per germline, CDR1 TSWWSYY and CDR2 QGS. The CDR3 contains 21 residues. V was shortened by 1 base and J by 0 bases, with 27 bases between the two germline ends. CDR3 residues: CALGEPGRRGLPIMYTDKLIF. The CDR3 DNA reads as TGTGCTCTTGGGGAACCCGGTCGCCGGGGGCTACCTATAATGTACACCGATAAACTCATCTTT.

The chain carries TRDV1 and TRDJ1; D is uncertain. Germline V gene data show CDR1 as TSWWSYY and CDR2 as QGS. V was trimmed by 0 bases and J by 0 bases, leaving 11 bases between them. There are 16 residues in the CDR3. This chain's CDR3 is CALGELRGPDTDKLIF. CDR3 sequence (DNA): TGTGCTCTTGGGGAACTAAGAGGACCAGACACCGATAAACTCATCTTT.

This clone occurred a few times. The chain uses TRDV1 and TRDJ1; 8 bases map to TRDD3. The germline CDR1 and CDR2 sequences are TSWWSYY and QGS. The CDR3 extends over 23 amino acids. J gave up 4 bases and V 1 base, and 29 bases lay outside the gene matches. The CDR3 DNA reads TGTGCTCTTGGGGAACCCCCCGGGTCAGGGCCACGGAGGGATACGAGGTTCGGCGATAAACTCATCTTT. Protein product: CALGEPPGSGPRRDTRFGDKLIF.